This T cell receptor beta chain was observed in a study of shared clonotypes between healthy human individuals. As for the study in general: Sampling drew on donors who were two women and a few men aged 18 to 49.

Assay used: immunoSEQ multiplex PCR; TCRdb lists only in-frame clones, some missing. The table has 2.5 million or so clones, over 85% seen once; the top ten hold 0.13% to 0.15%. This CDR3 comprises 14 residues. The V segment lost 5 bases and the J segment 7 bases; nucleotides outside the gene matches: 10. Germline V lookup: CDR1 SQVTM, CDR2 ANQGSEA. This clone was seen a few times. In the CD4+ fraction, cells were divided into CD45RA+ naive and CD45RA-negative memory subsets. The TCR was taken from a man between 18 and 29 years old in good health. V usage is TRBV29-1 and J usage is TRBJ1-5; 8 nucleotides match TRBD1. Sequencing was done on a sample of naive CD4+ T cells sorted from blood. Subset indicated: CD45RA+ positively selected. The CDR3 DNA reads TGCAGCGTTTCCCCAGGGGGCGCGACGCAGCCCCAGCATTTT. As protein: CSVSPGGATQPQHF.